The rows below give T cell receptor beta chains drawn from one sample of a study of PD-1 blockade in classical Hodgkin lymphoma. TCRdb's table, derived via immunoSEQ multiplex PCR, lists solely in-frame clones and lacks some. The data contain 25,000 to 30,000 clones, roughly 75% of them singletons. Sequenced here: peripheral blood mononuclear cells (PBMCs), sampled before the fourth cycle of nivolumab. All receptors come from a human donor with classical Hodgkin lymphoma. The CDR3 runs from the conserved cysteine through the conserved F or W. D genes are given only for firm matches. The size field is filled for only some rows; it gives once, few, many or a size class.

NA	NA	TRBV9	TRBJ2-5	CASSARQAETQYF	TGTGCCAGCAGCGCCAGACAGGCAGAGACCCAGTACTTC
NA	NA	TRBV4-1	TRBJ1-1	CASSSPTSRTEAFF	TGCGCCAGCAGCTCCCCAACTTCAAGGACTGAAGCTTTCTTT
TRBD1	NA	TRBV18	TRBJ1-4	CASSPGTGGLATNEKLFF	TGTGCCAGCTCACCCGGGACAGGGGGCTTAGCAACTAATGAAAAACTGTTTTTT
TRBD1	NA	TRBV5-1	TRBJ1-3	CASSLGRTGAIGGNTIYF	TGCGCCAGCAGCTTGGGACGGACAGGGGCGATCGGTGGAAACACCATATATTTT
NA	NA	TRBV5-6	TRBJ2-7	CASSLKRGYEQYF	TGTGCCAGCAGCTTGAAAAGGGGATACGAGCAGTACTTC
NA	NA	TRBV5-1	TRBJ2-1	CASSLAPYNEQFF	TGCGCCAGCAGCTTGGCGCCCTACAATGAGCAGTTCTTC
NA	once	TRBV6-6	TRBJ1-1	CASSTRQIMNTEAFF	TGTGCCAGCAGTACCAGACAGATCATGAACACTGAAGCTTTCTTT
TRBD2	once	TRBV5-1	TRBJ2-3	CASSAGLAGALDTQYF	TGCGCCAGCAGCGCTGGACTAGCGGGGGCCCTAGATACGCAGTATTTT
NA	once	TRBV6-5	TRBJ2-7	CASSYSFGFSYEQYF	TGTGCCAGCAGTTACTCGTTTGGGTTCTCCTACGAGCAGTACTTC
TRBD2	NA	TRBV5-5	TRBJ2-5	CASSPRTSQETQYF	TGTGCCAGCAGCCCGAGGACTAGCCAAGAGACCCAGTACTTC
TRBD2	NA	TRBV19	TRBJ2-4	CASSELAGSVGNIQYF	TGTGCCAGTAGTGAGTTAGCGGGATCGGTGGGAAACATTCAGTACTTC
TRBD2	NA	TRBV19	TRBJ2-1	CASSRLAGGHTEQFF	TGTGCCAGTAGTAGACTGGCGGGAGGGCATACTGAGCAGTTCTTC
NA	NA	TRBV18	TRBJ2-5	CASSRDQETQYF	TGTGCCAGCTCCAGGGACCAAGAGACCCAGTACTTC
NA	NA	TRBV27	TRBJ2-7	CASSLSSARGAYEQYF	TGTGCCAGCAGTTTATCCTCGGCTAGAGGAGCCTACGAGCAGTACTTC
NA	NA	TRBV27	TRBJ2-2	CASSPNKNRWAGELFF	TGTGCCAGCAGCCCGAATAAAAATCGGTGGGCCGGGGAGCTGTTTTTT
TRBD2	NA	TRBV19	TRBJ2-3	CASSLRAGNSDTQYF	TGTGCCAGTAGTCTACGAGCGGGAAACTCAGATACGCAGTATTTT
TRBD2	NA	TRBV19	TRBJ2-1	CASSIILLAGNNEQFF	TGTGCCAGTAGTATCATCTTACTAGCGGGGAACAATGAGCAGTTCTTC
TRBD2	NA	TRBV4-2	TRBJ2-1	CASSQAGLADRMGEQFF	TGTGCCAGCAGCCAAGCAGGACTAGCGGATAGAATGGGTGAGCAGTTCTTC
NA	NA	TRBV6-6	TRBJ2-7	CATDREGRDEQYF	TGTGCCACTGACAGGGAGGGCCGCGACGAGCAGTACTTC
NA	NA	TRBV28	TRBJ2-3	CASSPGSDTQYF	TGTGCCAGCAGCCCAGGGTCAGATACGCAGTATTTT
NA	NA	TRBV7-2	TRBJ1-5	CASSPGRSNQPQHF	TGTGCCAGCAGCCCGGGACGGAGCAATCAGCCCCAGCATTTT
TRBD1	NA	TRBV19	TRBJ2-1	CASSIVETGYYNEQFF	TGTGCCAGTAGTATAGTGGAGACAGGGTACTACAATGAGCAGTTCTTC
TRBD1	NA	TRBV10-3	TRBJ1-1	CAINNGQGSSTAFF	TGTGCCATCAATAACGGACAGGGTTCGAGTACAGCTTTCTTT
NA	NA	TRBV30	TRBJ2-7	CAWGHNYEQYF	TGTGCCTGGGGACATAATTACGAGCAGTACTTC
NA	NA	TRBV4-1	TRBJ1-1	CASSRIRENTEAFF	TGCGCCAGCAGCCGTATCAGGGAGAACACTGAAGCTTTCTTT
NA	once	TRBV18	TRBJ2-5	CASSPGQTGETQYF	TGTGCCAGCTCACCAGGACAGACCGGAGAGACCCAGTACTTC
NA	NA	TRBV6-6	TRBJ1-2	CASRHGGYGYTF	TGTGCCAGCAGACATGGCGGCTATGGCTACACCTTC
TRBD2	NA	TRBV2	TRBJ2-7	CASGTSGRNEQYF	TGTGCCAGCGGGACTAGCGGGAGAAACGAGCAGTACTTC
TRBD1	few	TRBV7-3	TRBJ2-7	CARIDRGGLATSYEQYF	TGTGCCAGAATCGACAGGGGCGGGTTGGCGACGTCCTACGAGCAGTACTTC
TRBD1	few	TRBV5-4	TRBJ2-3	CASSRGQKPDTQYF	TGTGCCAGCAGCCGGGGACAGAAGCCAGATACGCAGTATTTT
TRBD2	once	TRBV6-5	TRBJ2-3	CASSYGGRPGDTQYF	TGTGCCAGCAGTTACGGCGGGAGGCCTGGAGATACGCAGTATTTT